Below are 15 T cell receptor beta chains sequenced from a single sample in a study of T cell changes during pregnancy in multiple sclerosis. Profiled with immunoSEQ multiplex PCR; TCRdb holds only in-frame clones, not every one. The table records about 130,000 clones, about 96% of them present only once. This material consisted of peripheral blood, taken after pregnancy. The origin of the receptors is a female donor with multiple sclerosis, enrolled in a pregnancy study.

V gene TRBV5-4 combines with J gene TRBJ1-2; TRBD1 might be the D (5 bases). The CDR3 consists of 13 residues. Germline assignment: CDR1 SGHNT and CDR2 YYREEE (reference sequence). Trimming cost V 0 bases and J 5 bases, with 8 bases left between them. The CDR3 sequence: CASSLDAGYGYTF. In DNA, the CDR3 is TGTGCCAGCAGCTTGGATGCAGGGTATGGCTACACCTTC.

In nucleotides, the CDR3 is TGCGCCAGCGGATCACTAGTCCGTCGCTACGAGCAGTACTTC. Its translation is CASGSLVRRYEQYF. The chain joins TRBV5-1 to TRBJ2-7, with D possibly being TRBD2 (5 bases). V lost 7 bases, J lost 3 bases, and 17 bases lay in between. Germline assignment: CDR1 SGHRS and CDR2 YFSETQ. CDR3 length equals 14 residues.

The gene calls are TRBV29-1 and TRBJ2-3; TRBD2 aligns across 9 bases. Per the germline V gene, CDR1 is SQVTM and CDR2 is ANQGSEA. This CDR3 has 14 amino acids. The junction had 5 bases not matched to a gene; V was cut back by 6 bases and J by 1 base. CDR3 DNA: TGCAGCGTGCGGGGGGGAGTTGGCACAGATACGCAGTATTTT. Translating gives CSVRGGVGTDTQYF.

V gene TRBV11-2 combines with J gene TRBJ2-6, with no clear D. Germline values: CDR1 SGHAT, CDR2 FQNNGV. Trimming stripped 8 bases from V and 0 bases from J, with 11 bases between. The CDR3 spans 15 residues. CDR3: CASAPVRSGANVLTF. CDR3 DNA: TGTGCCAGCGCCCCCGTGCGCTCTGGGGCCAACGTCCTGACTTTC.

The chain combines TRBV30 with TRBJ2-7; 9 bases map to TRBD2. V was pared by 3 bases and J by 1 base, with 4 bases of the junction left unmatched. CDR1 and CDR2 from the germline V gene are GTSNPN and SVGIG (reference sequence). The CDR3 covers 14 residues. CDR3: CAWRTLAGSYEQYF. The CDR3 bases are TGTGCCTGGAGGACCCTAGCGGGGTCCTACGAGCAGTACTTC. The whole variable domain, filled in from reference TRBV30 and TRBJ2-7, reads SQTIHQWPATLVQPVGSPLSLECTVEGTSNPNLYWYRQAAGRGLQLLFYSVGIGQISSEVPQNLSASRPQDRQFILSSKKLLLSDSGFYLCAWRTLAGSYEQYFGPGTRLTVT.

CDR3 DNA sequence: TGTGCCAGCAGCCGCGTACTAGCGGGATCCAACAATGAGCAGTTCTTC. Translated, it gives CASSRVLAGSNNEQFF. The rearrangement joins TRBV5-4 to TRBJ2-1, with 10 bases lining up with TRBD2. The CDR3 has 16 residues. Trimming cost V 4 bases and J 5 bases; bases outside gene matches: 9. Germline CDR1 reads SGHNT; CDR2 reads YYREEE (reference sequence).

This clone was observed once. This chain joins TRBV6-6 and TRBJ2-2, with 10 bases matching TRBD1. J was trimmed by 6 bases and V by 8 bases; bases with no gene match: 12. Germline V CDR1 and CDR2: MNHNY, SVGAGI (reference sequence). CDR3 length: 16 residues. CDR3 nucleotide sequence: TGTGCCAGCGGAAAAAAGACAGGGGGCACCTCCGGGGAGCTGTTTTTT. Protein: CASGKKTGGTSGELFF.

The chain uses TRBV30 and TRBJ1-2; 7 bases are a match to TRBD1. The length of the CDR3 is 14 residues. CDR1 is GTSNPN and CDR2 is SVGIG in the germline V gene (reference sequence). Trimming cost V 5 bases and J 1 base; bases outside gene matches: 7. The CDR3 spells CAWEKTGNNYGYTF. In nucleotides, the CDR3 is TGTGCCTGGGAGAAGACAGGGAATAACTATGGCTACACCTTC.

The CDR3 loop is CSVTGTGLSYEQYF. As DNA, the CDR3 is TGCAGCGTAACTGGGACAGGTCTTTCCTACGAGCAGTACTTC. The chain combines TRBV29-1 with TRBJ2-7; 8 bases line up with TRBD1. J gave up 1 base and V 6 bases, and 8 bases lay outside the gene matches. Germline assignment: CDR1 SQVTM and CDR2 ANQGSEA. CDR3 length equals 14 residues.

The chain links TRBV7-9 to TRBJ2-7; 9 bases line up with TRBD1. The length of the CDR3 is 15 residues. Germline loops: CDR1 SEHNR, CDR2 FQNEAQ (reference sequence). Trimming removed 2 bases from V and 7 bases from J; junction bases left unmatched: 9. CDR3 amino acids: CASSLSQGASGEQYF. The CDR3 bases are TGTGCCAGCAGCTTATCACAGGGGGCTTCGGGGGAGCAGTACTTC.

This clone was seen only once. The rearrangement links TRBV6-5 to TRBJ1-1; maybe TRBD1 (5 bases). CDR1 MNHEY and CDR2 SVGAGI come from the germline V gene. V lost 2 bases and J lost 3, with 10 bases in between. CDR3 size: 14 residues. CDR3: CASSYGAADTEAFF. Here the CDR3 DNA reads TGTGCCAGCAGTTACGGGGCCGCGGACACTGAAGCTTTCTTT.

This chain joins TRBV28 and TRBJ1-2; TRBD1 is a possible D gene (5 bases). V was trimmed by 5 bases and J by 2 bases, leaving 6 bases between them. The CDR3 runs 12 residues. Germline V CDR1 and CDR2: MDHEN, SYDVKM. The CDR3 region is CASSAGNYGYTF. CDR3 sequence (DNA): TGTGCCAGCAGTGCAGGGAACTATGGCTACACCTTC.

The CDR3 bases are TGTGCCAGCAGTGAACTGGGGCAGGGTAGGTCCTACGAGCAGTACTTC. It is translated as CASSELGQGRSYEQYF. The chain has TRBV25-1 and TRBJ2-7; possibly TRBD1 for D (5 bases). The CDR3 is made up of 16 amino acids. Trimming took 2 bases from V and 1 from J, leaving 15 bases between them. Germline CDR1 and CDR2: MGHDK and SYGVNS.

The chain couples TRBV9 to TRBJ2-2; 8 nucleotides line up with TRBD1. Germline loops: CDR1 SGDLS, CDR2 YYNGEE. The CDR3 sequence is 17 residues long. Trimming cost V 2 bases and J 0 bases; bases outside gene matches: 6. The DNA for the CDR3 is TGTGCCAGCAGCGTTCCTCGGACAGGGCCGAACACCGGGGAGCTGTTTTTT. Protein: CASSVPRTGPNTGELFF. The variable domain in full, with the rest retrieved from reference TRBV9 and TRBJ2-2, is DSGVTQTPKHLITATGQRVTLRCSPRSGDLSVYWYQQSLDQGLQFLIQYYNGEERAKGNILERFSAQQFPDLHSELNLSSLELGDSALYFCASSVPRTGPNTGELFFGEGSRLTVL.

The chain links TRBV15 to TRBJ2-7; 7 nucleotides align to TRBD1. CDR1 and CDR2 from the germline V gene are LNHNV and YYDKDF (reference sequence). V gave up 0 bases and J gave up 12 bases; unmatched junction bases: 8. The CDR3 is 13 residues long. The CDR3 DNA follows: TGTGCCACCAGCAGAGAAGACAGGGAAAGGTGGTACTTC. Its protein product is CATSREDRERWYF.